A selection of T cell receptor beta chains follows, all from one sample in a study of shared clonotypes between healthy human individuals. This table comes from immunoSEQ multiplex PCR, and its TCRdb copy is limited to in-frame clones, with some not included. The sample has some 2,100,000 clones, under 95% seen once. Sequencing was done on a sample of naive CD8+ T cells from PBMCs. Source of these receptors: a man aged 18-30 years in good health. Some clones in this sample may be carry-over from other donors' samples. Both conserved end residues are part of each CDR3. The order of the fields is CDR3 length, V gene, J gene, clone size, D gene, CDR3 protein, CDR3 DNA. The D gene is left open where the match is weak. Expanded clones are given a class, and other clones once, few, many or no size at all.

13	TRBV6-1	TRBJ1-2	NA	NA	CASSGWTQRGYTF	TGTGCCAGCAGTGGCTGGACTCAAAGGGGCTACACCTTC
15	TRBV10-3	TRBJ1-2	few	NA	CAISRLTGDDNGYTF	TGTGCCATCAGTAGGCTGACGGGGGACGATAATGGCTACACCTTC
12	TRBV9	TRBJ2-2	NA	NA	CASSVVNGELFF	TGTGCCAGCAGCGTAGTTAACGGGGAGCTGTTTTTT
15	TRBV6-1	TRBJ2-7	NA	TRBD1	CASSEWDRGLYEQYF	TGTGCCAGCAGTGAATGGGACAGGGGGCTCTACGAGCAGTACTTC
15	TRBV5-1	TRBJ2-1	NA	TRBD2	CASSSGLAGYNEQFF	TGCGCCAGCAGCTCGGGACTAGCGGGGTACAATGAGCAGTTCTTC
15	TRBV11-2	TRBJ2-5	NA	TRBD1	CASSSSGPGGETQYF	TGTGCCAGCAGCTCTAGTGGTCCAGGGGGCGAGACCCAGTACTTC
12	TRBV19	TRBJ2-7	NA	NA	CASSWDGYEQYF	TGTGCCAGTAGTTGGGACGGCTACGAGCAGTACTTC
13	TRBV13	TRBJ2-7	NA	NA	CASSLRLVYEQYF	TGTGCCAGCAGCCTCCGACTAGTCTACGAGCAGTACTTC
16	TRBV27	TRBJ2-7	NA	NA	CASSLSGIKGWGEQYF	TGTGCCAGCAGTTTATCGGGGATCAAAGGTTGGGGAGAGCAGTACTTC
15	TRBV14	TRBJ2-1	NA	TRBD1	CASSQGQGSYNEQFF	TGTGCCAGCAGCCAAGGACAGGGCTCCTACAATGAGCAGTTCTTC
15	TRBV29-1	TRBJ1-2	NA	NA	CSVGISRKTNYGYTF	TGCAGCGTTGGGATATCCAGAAAAACTAACTATGGCTACACCTTC
15	TRBV9	TRBJ2-7	NA	NA	CASSSGEGSTYEQYF	TGTGCCAGCAGCTCCGGAGAGGGCAGCACCTACGAGCAGTACTTC
14	TRBV4-3	TRBJ2-7	NA	NA	CASSPSALAYEQYF	TGCGCCAGCAGCCCAAGTGCGTTAGCCTACGAGCAGTACTTC
14	TRBV5-6	TRBJ2-7	NA	TRBD1	CASSLGQGAYEQYF	TGTGCCAGCAGCTTGGGACAGGGGGCCTACGAGCAGTACTTC
13	TRBV19	TRBJ2-3	NA	NA	CASTLPEIDTQYF	TGTGCCAGTACCCTTCCCGAGATAGATACGCAGTATTTT
14	TRBV30	TRBJ2-1	NA	TRBD2	CAWTISGRASEQFF	TGTGCCTGGACCATTAGCGGGAGGGCGAGTGAGCAGTTCTTC
15	TRBV6-5	TRBJ2-5	NA	TRBD1	CASSSRQGAWETQYF	TGTGCCAGCAGTTCCCGACAGGGCGCATGGGAGACCCAGTACTTC
16	TRBV27	TRBJ2-6	NA	NA	CASSILRDTGSNVLTF	TGTGCCAGCAGTATACTCCGGGACACAGGGTCTAACGTCCTGACTTTC
17	TRBV7-9	TRBJ2-7	NA	TRBD1	CASSPNTSGTGNYEQYF	TGTGCCAGCAGTCCCAATACTAGTGGGACAGGGAACTACGAGCAGTACTTC
15	TRBV28	TRBJ2-1	NA	NA	CASINSGSSYNEQFF	TGTGCCAGCATCAATAGCGGAAGCTCCTACAATGAGCAGTTCTTC
16	TRBV7-2	TRBJ1-2	NA	TRBD1	CASSLALSGQDYGYTF	TGTGCCAGCAGCTTAGCGCTTTCGGGACAGGACTATGGCTACACCTTC
15	TRBV30	TRBJ2-6	NA	NA	CAWSPSGAGANVLTF	TGTGCCTGGAGTCCCTCAGGGGCTGGGGCCAACGTCCTGACTTTC
16	TRBV2	TRBJ2-1	NA	NA	CASNRRGLWEVNEQFF	TGTGCCAGCAATCGAAGGGGGCTTTGGGAGGTGAATGAGCAGTTCTTC
15	TRBV10-3	TRBJ2-7	NA	TRBD1	CAISRTRDRVHEQYF	TGTGCCATCAGTAGAACCCGGGACAGGGTCCACGAGCAGTACTTC
12	TRBV5-6	TRBJ2-1	NA	NA	CASSLERNEQFF	TGTGCCAGCAGCTTGGAGCGTAATGAGCAGTTCTTC
17	TRBV10-2	TRBJ2-2	NA	TRBD2	CASSSTSGRSGTGELFF	TGCGCCAGCAGTTCCACTAGCGGGAGATCGGGGACCGGGGAGCTGTTTTTT
15	TRBV10-2	TRBJ2-1	NA	NA	CASSDPRLVYNEQFF	TGCGCCAGCAGTGATCCAAGACTAGTATACAATGAGCAGTTCTTC
15	TRBV5-6	TRBJ2-3	once	NA	CASGGGRTRTDTQYF	TGTGCCAGCGGTGGTGGGAGAACCCGCACAGATACGCAGTATTTT
13	TRBV11-1	TRBJ2-7	NA	NA	CASSYRGTYEQYF	TGTGCCAGCAGCTATCGAGGAACCTACGAGCAGTACTTC
15	TRBV4-3	TRBJ1-1	NA	NA	CASSQDQESNTEAFF	TGCGCCAGCAGCCAAGATCAGGAATCGAACACTGAAGCTTTCTTT
15	TRBV11-3	TRBJ2-3	NA	NA	CASSSRGGNSDTQYF	TGTGCCAGCAGCTCGAGGGGGGGCAACTCAGATACGCAGTATTTT
14	TRBV29-1	TRBJ2-7	NA	NA	CSVIWDKGSYEQYF	TGCAGCGTTATATGGGACAAGGGCTCCTACGAGCAGTACTTC
18	TRBV6-1	TRBJ2-5	NA	TRBD2	CASSELKVAGGYQETQYF	TGTGCCAGCAGTGAATTAAAGGTAGCGGGAGGGTACCAAGAGACCCAGTACTTC
11	TRBV10-3	TRBJ1-1	NA	TRBD1	CAIRDRGKAFF	TGTGCCATCAGGGACAGGGGGAAAGCTTTCTTT
14	TRBV7-9	TRBJ2-3	NA	NA	CASSLVTDTDTQYF	TGTGCCAGCAGCTTAGTGACAGACACAGATACGCAGTATTTT